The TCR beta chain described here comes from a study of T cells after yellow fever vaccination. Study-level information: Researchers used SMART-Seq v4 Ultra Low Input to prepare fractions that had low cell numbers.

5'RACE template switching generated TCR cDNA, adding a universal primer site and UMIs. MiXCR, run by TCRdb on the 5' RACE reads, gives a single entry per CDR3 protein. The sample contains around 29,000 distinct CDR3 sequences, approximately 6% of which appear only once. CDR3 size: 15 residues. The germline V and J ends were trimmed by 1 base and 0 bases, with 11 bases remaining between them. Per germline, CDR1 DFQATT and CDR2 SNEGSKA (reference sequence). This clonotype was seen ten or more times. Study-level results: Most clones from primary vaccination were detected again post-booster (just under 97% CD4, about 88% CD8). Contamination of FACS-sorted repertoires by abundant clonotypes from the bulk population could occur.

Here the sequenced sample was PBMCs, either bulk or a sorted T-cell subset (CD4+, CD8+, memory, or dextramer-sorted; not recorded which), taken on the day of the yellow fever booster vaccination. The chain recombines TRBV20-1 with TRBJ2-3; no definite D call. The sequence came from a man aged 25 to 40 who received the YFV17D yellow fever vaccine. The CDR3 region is CSARGARLSTDTQYF. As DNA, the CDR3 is TGCAGTGCTAGAGGGGCCCGACTGAGCACAGATACGCAGTATTTT.